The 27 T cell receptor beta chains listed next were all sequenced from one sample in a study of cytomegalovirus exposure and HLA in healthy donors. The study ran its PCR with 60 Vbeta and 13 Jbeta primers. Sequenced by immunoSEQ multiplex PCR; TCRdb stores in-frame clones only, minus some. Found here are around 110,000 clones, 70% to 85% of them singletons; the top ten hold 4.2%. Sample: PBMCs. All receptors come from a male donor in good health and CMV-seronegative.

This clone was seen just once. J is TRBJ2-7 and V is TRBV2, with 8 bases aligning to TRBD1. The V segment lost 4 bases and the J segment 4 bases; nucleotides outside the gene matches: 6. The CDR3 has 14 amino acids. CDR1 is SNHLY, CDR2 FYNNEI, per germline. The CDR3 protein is CASSATGGVYEQYF. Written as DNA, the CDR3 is TGTGCCAGCAGTGCTACAGGGGGAGTTTACGAGCAGTACTTC.

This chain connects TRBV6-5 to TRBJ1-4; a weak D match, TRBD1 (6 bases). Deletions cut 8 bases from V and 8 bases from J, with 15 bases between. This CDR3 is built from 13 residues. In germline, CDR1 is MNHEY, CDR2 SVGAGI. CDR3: CASSQGIAEKLFF. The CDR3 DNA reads TGTGCCAGCTCTCAGGGGATTGCGGAAAAACTGTTTTTT.

The CDR3 DNA sequence: TGTGCCAGCAGCTTACTTCGCGGGTCCGGGGAGCTGTTTTTT. Translated: CASSLLRGSGELFF. The chain has TRBV7-9 and TRBJ2-2; D is possibly TRBD2 (5 bases). The CDR3 has 14 residues. Germline CDR1 reads SEHNR; CDR2 reads FQNEAQ (reference sequence). Trimming pared 2 bases from V and 6 bases from J, leaving 10 bases between. Full variable domain (missing parts from reference TRBV7-9 and TRBJ2-2): DTGVSQNPRHKITKRGQNVTFRCDPISEHNRLYWYRQTLGQGPEFLTYFQNEAQLEKSRLLSDRFSAERPKGSFSTLEIQRTEQGDSAMYLCASSLLRGSGELFFGEGSRLTVL.

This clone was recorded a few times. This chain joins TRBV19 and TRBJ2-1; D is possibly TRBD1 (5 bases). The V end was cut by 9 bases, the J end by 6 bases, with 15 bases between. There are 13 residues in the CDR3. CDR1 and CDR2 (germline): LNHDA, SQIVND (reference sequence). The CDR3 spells CASLKYGANEQFF. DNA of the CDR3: TGTGCCAGCCTCAAGTATGGGGCCAATGAGCAGTTCTTC.

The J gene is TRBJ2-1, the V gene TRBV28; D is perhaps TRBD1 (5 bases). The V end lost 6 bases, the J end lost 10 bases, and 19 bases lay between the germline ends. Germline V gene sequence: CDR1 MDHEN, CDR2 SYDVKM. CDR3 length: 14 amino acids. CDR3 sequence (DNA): TGTGCCAGCAGCCAGAGGACACGGACAAGAGAGCAGTTCTTC. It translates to CASSQRTRTREQFF.

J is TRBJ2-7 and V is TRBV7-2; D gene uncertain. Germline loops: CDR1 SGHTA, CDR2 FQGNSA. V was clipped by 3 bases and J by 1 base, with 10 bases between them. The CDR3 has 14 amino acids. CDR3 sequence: CASSLNRVSYEQYF. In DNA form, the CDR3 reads TGTGCCAGCAGCTTGAATCGGGTATCCTACGAGCAGTACTTC.

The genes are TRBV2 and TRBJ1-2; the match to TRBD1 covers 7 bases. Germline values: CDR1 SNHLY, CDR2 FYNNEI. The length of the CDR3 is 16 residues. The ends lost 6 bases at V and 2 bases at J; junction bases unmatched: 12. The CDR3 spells CASRPGGFGSNYGYTF. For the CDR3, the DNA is TGTGCCAGCAGACCAGGGGGTTTCGGGTCCAACTATGGCTACACCTTC.

The CDR3 sequence: CASSPIGAGEQGDTQYF. Here the CDR3 DNA reads TGTGCCAGCTCACCCATAGGAGCAGGAGAGCAGGGAGATACGCAGTATTTT. This chain connects TRBV18 to TRBJ2-3, with a tentative D call TRBD1 (5 bases). V was shortened by 3 bases and J by 5 bases, with 21 bases between the two germline ends. Looked up from germline, CDR1 is KGHSH and CDR2 is LQKENI. The CDR3 is made up of 17 amino acids.

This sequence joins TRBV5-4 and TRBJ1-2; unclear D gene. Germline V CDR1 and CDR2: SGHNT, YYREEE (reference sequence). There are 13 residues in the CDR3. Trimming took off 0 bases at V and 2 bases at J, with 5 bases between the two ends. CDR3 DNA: TGTGCCAGCAGCTTGGATCCGAACTATGGCTACACCTTC. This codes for CASSLDPNYGYTF.

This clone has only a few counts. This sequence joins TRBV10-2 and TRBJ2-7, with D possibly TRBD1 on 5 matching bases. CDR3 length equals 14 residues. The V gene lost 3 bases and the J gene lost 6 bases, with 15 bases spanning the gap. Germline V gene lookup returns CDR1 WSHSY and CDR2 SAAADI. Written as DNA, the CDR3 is TGCGCCAGCAGTGAATGGCAGGGTGTAGGCGAGCAGTACTTC. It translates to CASSEWQGVGEQYF.

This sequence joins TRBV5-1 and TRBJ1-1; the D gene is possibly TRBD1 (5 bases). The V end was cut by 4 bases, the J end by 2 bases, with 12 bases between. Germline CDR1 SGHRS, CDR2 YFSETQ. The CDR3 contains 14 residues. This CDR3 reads CASSAGTGNTEAFF. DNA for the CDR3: TGCGCCAGCAGCGCCGGTACAGGTAACACTGAAGCTTTCTTT.

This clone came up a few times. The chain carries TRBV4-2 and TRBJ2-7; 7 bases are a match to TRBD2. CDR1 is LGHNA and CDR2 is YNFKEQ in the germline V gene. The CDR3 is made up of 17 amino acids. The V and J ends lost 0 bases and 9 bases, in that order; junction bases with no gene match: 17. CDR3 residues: CASSQERLAGLAAGQYF. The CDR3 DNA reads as TGTGCCAGCAGCCAAGAACGTTTAGCGGGTCTAGCGGCGGGGCAGTACTTC.

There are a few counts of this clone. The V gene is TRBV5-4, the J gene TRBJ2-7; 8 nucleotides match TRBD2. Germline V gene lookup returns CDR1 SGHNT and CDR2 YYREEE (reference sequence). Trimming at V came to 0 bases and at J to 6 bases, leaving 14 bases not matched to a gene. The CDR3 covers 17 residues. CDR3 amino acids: CASSLGQARTSFSEQYF. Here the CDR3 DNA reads TGTGCCAGCAGCTTGGGACAGGCCCGGACTAGCTTCTCCGAGCAGTACTTC. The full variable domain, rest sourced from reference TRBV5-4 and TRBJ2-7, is ETGVTQSPTHLIKTRGQQVTLRCSSQSGHNTVSWYQQALGQGPQFIFQYYREEENGRGNFPPRFSGLQFPNYSSELNVNALELDDSALYLCASSLGQARTSFSEQYFGPGTRLTVT.

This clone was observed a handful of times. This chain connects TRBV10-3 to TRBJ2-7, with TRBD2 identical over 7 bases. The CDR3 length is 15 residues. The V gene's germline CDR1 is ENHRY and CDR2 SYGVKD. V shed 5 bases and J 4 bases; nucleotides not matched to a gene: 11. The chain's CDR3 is CAISSGRGKSYEQYF. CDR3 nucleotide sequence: TGTGCCATCAGTTCAGGGAGGGGAAAGAGTTACGAGCAGTACTTC.

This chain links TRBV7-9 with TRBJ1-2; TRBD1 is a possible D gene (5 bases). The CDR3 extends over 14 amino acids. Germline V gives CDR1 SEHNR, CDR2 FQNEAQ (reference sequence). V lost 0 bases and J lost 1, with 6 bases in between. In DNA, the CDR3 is TGTGCCAGCAGCTTAGCAGGGGTTAACTATGGCTACACCTTC. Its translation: CASSLAGVNYGYTF.

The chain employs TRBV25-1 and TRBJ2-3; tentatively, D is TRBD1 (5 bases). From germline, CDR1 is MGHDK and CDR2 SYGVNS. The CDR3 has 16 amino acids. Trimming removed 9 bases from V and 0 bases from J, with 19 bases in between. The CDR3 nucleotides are TGTGCCAGGGAACCGAAGACAGCCACTAGCACAGATACGCAGTATTTT. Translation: CAREPKTATSTDTQYF.

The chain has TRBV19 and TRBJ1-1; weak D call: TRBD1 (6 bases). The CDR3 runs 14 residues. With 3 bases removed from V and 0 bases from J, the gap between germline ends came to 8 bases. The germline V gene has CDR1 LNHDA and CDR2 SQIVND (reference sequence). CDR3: CASSMGTLNTEAFF. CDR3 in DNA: TGTGCCAGTAGTATGGGGACATTGAACACTGAAGCTTTCTTT. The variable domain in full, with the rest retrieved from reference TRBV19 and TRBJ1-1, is DGGITQSPKYLFRKEGQNVTLSCEQNLNHDAMYWYRQDPGQGLRLIYYSQIVNDFQKGDIAEGYSVSREKKESFPLTVTSAQKNPTAFYLCASSMGTLNTEAFFGQGTRLTVV.

The CDR3 sequence: CASSYIGDIYEQYF. DNA of the CDR3: TGTGCCAGCAGTTACATAGGGGACATCTACGAGCAGTACTTC. This chain links TRBV6-6 with TRBJ2-7; perhaps TRBD1 as D (6 bases). The germline V and J ends were trimmed by 2 bases and 3 bases, with 11 bases remaining between them. Per the germline V gene, CDR1 is MNHNY and CDR2 is SVGAGI (reference sequence). The CDR3 is made up of 14 amino acids.

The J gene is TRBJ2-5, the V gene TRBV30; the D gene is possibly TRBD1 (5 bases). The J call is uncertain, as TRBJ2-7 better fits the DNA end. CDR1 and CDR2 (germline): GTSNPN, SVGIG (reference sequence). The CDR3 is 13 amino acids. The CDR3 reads CASGSQGGYEQYF. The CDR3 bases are TGTGCCTCTGGTAGTCAGGGTGGCTACGAGCAGTACTTC.

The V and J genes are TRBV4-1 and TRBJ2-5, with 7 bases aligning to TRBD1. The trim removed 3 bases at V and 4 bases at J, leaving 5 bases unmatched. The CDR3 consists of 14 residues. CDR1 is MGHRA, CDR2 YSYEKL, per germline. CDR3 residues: CASSHKTGAETQYF. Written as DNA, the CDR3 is TGCGCCAGCAGCCACAAAACAGGGGCAGAGACCCAGTACTTC.

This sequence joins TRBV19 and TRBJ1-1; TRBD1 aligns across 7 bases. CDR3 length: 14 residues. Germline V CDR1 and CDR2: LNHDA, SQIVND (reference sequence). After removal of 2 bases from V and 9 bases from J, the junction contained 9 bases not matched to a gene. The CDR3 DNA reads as TGTGCCAGTAGTATAACCCCGGCAGGGGGTAAAGCTTTCTTT. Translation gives CASSITPAGGKAFF.

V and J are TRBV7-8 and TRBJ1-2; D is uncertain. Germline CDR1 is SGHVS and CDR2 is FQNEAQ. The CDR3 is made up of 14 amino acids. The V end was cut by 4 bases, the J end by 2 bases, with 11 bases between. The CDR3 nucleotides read TGTGCCAGCAGCTCGAGCACGGGAAACTATGGCTACACCTTC. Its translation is CASSSSTGNYGYTF.

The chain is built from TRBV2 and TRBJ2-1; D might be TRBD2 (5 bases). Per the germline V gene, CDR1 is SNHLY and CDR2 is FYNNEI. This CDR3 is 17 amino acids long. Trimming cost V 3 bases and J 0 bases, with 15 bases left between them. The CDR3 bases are TGTGCCAGCAGTGATCTAGGAGGATACTTCTCCTACAATGAGCAGTTCTTC. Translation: CASSDLGGYFSYNEQFF.

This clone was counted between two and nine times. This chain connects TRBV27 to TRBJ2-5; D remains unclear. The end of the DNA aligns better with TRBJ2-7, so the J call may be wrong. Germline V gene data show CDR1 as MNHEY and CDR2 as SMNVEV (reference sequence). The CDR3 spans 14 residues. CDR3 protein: CASSFIAGSYEQYF. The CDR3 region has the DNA TGTGCCAGCAGTTTTATAGCCGGCTCCTACGAGCAGTACTTC.

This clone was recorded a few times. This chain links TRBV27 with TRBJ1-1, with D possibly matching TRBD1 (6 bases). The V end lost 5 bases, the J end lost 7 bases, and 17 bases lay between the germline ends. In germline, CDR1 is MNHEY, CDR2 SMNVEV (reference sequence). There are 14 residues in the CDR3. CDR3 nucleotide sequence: TGTGCCAGCAGTCAACGACAGGTTCGCGGTGAAGCTTTCTTT. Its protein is CASSQRQVRGEAFF.

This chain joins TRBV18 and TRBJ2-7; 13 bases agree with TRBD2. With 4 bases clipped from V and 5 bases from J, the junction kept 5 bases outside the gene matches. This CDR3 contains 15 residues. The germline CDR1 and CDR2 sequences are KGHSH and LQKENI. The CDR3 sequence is CASSLGLAGDNEQYF. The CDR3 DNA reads TGTGCCAGCTCACTCGGACTAGCGGGAGACAACGAGCAGTACTTC.

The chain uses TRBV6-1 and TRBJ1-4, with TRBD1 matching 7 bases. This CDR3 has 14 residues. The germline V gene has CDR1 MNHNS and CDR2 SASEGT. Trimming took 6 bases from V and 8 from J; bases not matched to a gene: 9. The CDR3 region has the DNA TGTGCCAGCAGAGGGACAGCCAGTAGAGAAAAACTGTTTTTT. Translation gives CASRGTASREKLFF.